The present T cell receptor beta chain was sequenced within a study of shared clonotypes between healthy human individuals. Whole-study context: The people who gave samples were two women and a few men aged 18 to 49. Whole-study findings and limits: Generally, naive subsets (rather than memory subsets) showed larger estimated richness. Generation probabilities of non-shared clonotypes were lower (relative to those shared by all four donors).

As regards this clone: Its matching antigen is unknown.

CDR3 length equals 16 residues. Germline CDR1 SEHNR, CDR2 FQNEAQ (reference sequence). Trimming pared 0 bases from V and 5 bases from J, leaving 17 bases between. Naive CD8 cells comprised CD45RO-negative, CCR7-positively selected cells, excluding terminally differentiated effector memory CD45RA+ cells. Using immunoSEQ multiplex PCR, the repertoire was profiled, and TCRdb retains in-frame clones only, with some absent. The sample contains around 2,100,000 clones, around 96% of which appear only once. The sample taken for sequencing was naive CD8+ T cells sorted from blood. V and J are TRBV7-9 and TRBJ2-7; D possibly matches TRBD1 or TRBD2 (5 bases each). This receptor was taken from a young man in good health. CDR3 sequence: CASSLASGGSGNEQYF. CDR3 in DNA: TGTGCCAGCAGCTTAGCGTCTGGGGGAAGTGGGAACGAGCAGTACTTC.